A selection of T cell receptor beta chains follows, all from one sample in a study of patients and donors after allogeneic stem cell transplantation. TCRdb passed the RT-PCR reads through MiXCR, listing each CDR3 protein once. The sample records about 960,000 distinct CDR3 sequences, more than 15% being singletons. The sequenced sample consisted of blood, either unsorted or a sorted T cell fraction (not recorded which). All receptors derive from a human donor who was either an allogeneic HSCT recipient or a stem cell or donor lymphocyte infusion donor (not recorded which). It is not recorded whose cells these are; they may come from a transplant donor. CDR3s include the opening cysteine and the closing phenylalanine or tryptophan. The D gene is left open where the match is weak. Not all rows give a size; the values are once, few, many and, for expanded clones, a class.

v_gene	d_gene	abundance	j_gene	CDR3aa	CDR3nt
TRBV4-3	-	-	TRBJ1-2	CASSQDWGRDGYTF	TGCGCCAGCAGCCAAGACTGGGGAAGGGATGGCTACACCTTC
TRBV4-1	TRBD2	few	TRBJ2-1	CASSQEEGLALAEQFF	TGCGCCAGCAGCCAAGAGGAAGGACTAGCGCTCGCTGAGCAGTTCTTC
TRBV10-3	TRBD1	few	TRBJ1-2	CAISRTGFDGYTF	TGTGCCATCAGTAGGACAGGGTTCGACGGCTACACCTTC
TRBV20-1	TRBD2	few	TRBJ2-3	CSAPRGGGTDTQYF	TGCAGTGCCCCCCGGGGGGGCGGCACAGATACGCAGTATTTT
TRBV14	-	-	TRBJ1-2	CASSTHYRFANYGYTF	TGTGCCAGCAGCACGCACTACAGGTTTGCTAACTATGGCTACACCTTC
TRBV7-3	TRBD1	few	TRBJ1-1	CASSLGGWDRPEAFF	TGTGCCAGCAGCTTAGGAGGTTGGGACAGACCTGAAGCTTTCTTT
TRBV4-1	-	few	TRBJ2-3	CASSQVIYTDTQYF	TGCGCCAGCAGCCAAGTGATTTACACAGATACGCAGTATTTT
TRBV29-1	TRBD1	many	TRBJ1-1	CSSSPLQGRVATEAFF	TGCAGCTCTTCCCCCCTACAGGGGAGGGTCGCCACTGAAGCTTTCTTT
TRBV5-6	-	few	TRBJ1-1	CASSGIGVRGYTEAFF	TGTGCCAGCAGCGGAATAGGTGTCAGGGGATACACTGAAGCTTTCTTT
TRBV5-6	TRBD1	-	TRBJ2-5	CASSHDRGRGETQYF	TGTGCCAGCAGCCACGACAGGGGGCGCGGAGAGACCCAGTACTTC
TRBV18	TRBD1	few	TRBJ2-3	CASSYGQGTLTDTQYF	TGTGCCAGCTCCTACGGACAGGGGACCCTCACAGATACGCAGTATTTT
TRBV15	TRBD1	few	TRBJ2-7	CATSPTIRDRGEQYF	TGTGCCACCAGCCCTACAATCCGGGACAGGGGCGAGCAGTACTTC
TRBV10-3	TRBD1	-	TRBJ1-1	CAISVGTGGGAEAFF	TGTGCCATCAGTGTTGGGACAGGGGGAGGGGCTGAAGCTTTCTTT
TRBV3-1	-	-	TRBJ2-1	CASSQVSHLWGGRSNEQFF	TGTGCCAGCAGCCAAGTCTCCCACTTGTGGGGGGGCCGATCTAATGAGCAGTTCTTC
TRBV3-1	-	-	TRBJ2-7	CASSQDLEIGLTYEQYF	TGTGCCAGCAGCCAAGATCTAGAAATCGGGCTAACCTACGAGCAGTACTTC
TRBV6-1	TRBD1	-	TRBJ2-4	CASTRGHGNIQYF	TGTGCCAGCACCAGGGGGCATGGGAACATTCAGTACTTC
TRBV6-2/TRBV6-3	TRBD1	-	TRBJ1-1	CASKGRGPGTEAFF	TGTGCCAGCAAGGGAAGGGGGCCTGGCACTGAAGCTTTCTTT
TRBV6-1	TRBD2	few	TRBJ2-3	CASSTSDGTDTQYF	TGTGCCAGCAGTACTAGCGACGGTACAGATACGCAGTATTTT
TRBV12-3/TRBV12-4	-	many	TRBJ2-1	CASSYQRDEQFF	TGTGCCAGCAGTTACCAGAGGGATGAGCAGTTCTTC
TRBV20-1	TRBD2	-	TRBJ2-1	CSAPRTSSYNEQFF	TGCAGTGCTCCCCGGACTAGCTCCTACAATGAGCAGTTCTTC
TRBV20-1	TRBD1	many	TRBJ1-2	CSAREGTGGFRNYGYTF	TGCAGTGCTAGAGAAGGGACAGGGGGCTTCCGTAACTATGGCTACACCTTC
TRBV3-1	-	-	TRBJ1-5	CASSQGQRGQPQHF	TGTGCCAGCAGTCAGGGGCAGCGGGGACAGCCCCAGCATTTT
TRBV20-1	-	few	TRBJ1-5	CSASPDSSSNQPQHF	TGCAGTGCTAGCCCGGACAGCAGTAGCAATCAGCCCCAGCATTTT
TRBV6-2/TRBV6-3	-	many	TRBJ1-1	CASTQNTEAFF	TGTGCCAGCACCCAGAACACTGAAGCTTTCTTT
TRBV5-1	-	few	TRBJ2-1	CASSLYLAPLGEQFF	TGCGCCAGCAGCTTGTATCTAGCGCCTTTGGGTGAGCAGTTCTTC
TRBV11-3	-	-	TRBJ2-7	CASSSKRNEQYF	TGTGCCAGCAGCTCCAAGCGGAACGAGCAGTACTTC
TRBV20-1	-	-	TRBJ2-2	CSARDPLPSGGELFF	TGCAGTGCTAGAGATCCGCTTCCTTCAGGGGGGGAGCTGTTTTTT
TRBV2	TRBD2	-	TRBJ2-1	CASRRTSGSSYNEQFF	TGTGCCAGCAGGAGGACTAGCGGGAGCTCCTACAATGAGCAGTTCTTC
TRBV12-3/TRBV12-4	TRBD2	few	TRBJ2-5	CASSQGTSGIETQYF	TGTGCCAGCAGTCAAGGGACTAGCGGGATTGAGACCCAGTACTTC
TRBV5-6	TRBD2	many	TRBJ2-5	CASSFSGGTQETQYF	TGTGCCAGCAGTTTCTCGGGGGGTACACAAGAGACCCAGTACTTC
TRBV9	TRBD1	-	TRBJ1-1	CASSGGQGGGTEAFF	TGTGCCAGCAGTGGGGGACAGGGTGGGGGCACTGAAGCTTTCTTT
TRBV15	-	-	TRBJ2-5	CATSRDMGGETQYF	TGTGCCACCAGCAGAGACATGGGGGGAGAGACCCAGTACTTC
TRBV6-2/TRBV6-3	-	few	TRBJ2-7	CASSYSTEQYF	TGTGCCAGCAGTTACTCGACAGAGCAGTACTTC
TRBV27	-	-	TRBJ1-1	CASSLKGPSNTEAFF	TGTGCCAGCAGTTTAAAGGGACCCTCGAACACTGAAGCTTTCTTT
TRBV25-1	TRBD1	-	TRBJ1-1	CASSEDRVGNTEAFF	TGTGCCAGCAGTGAAGACAGGGTGGGGAACACTGAAGCTTTCTTT
TRBV7-9	-	many	TRBJ2-1	CASSPTRSSYNEQFF	TGTGCCAGCAGTCCGACTCGCAGCTCCTACAATGAGCAGTTCTTC